The clone carrying this T cell receptor (beta chain) is labeled as medium-sized. The sample holds other DNA sequences that translate to the same CDR3. This entry comes from a study of T cell repertoires in ileal Crohn's disease. On the study more broadly: Postoperative therapy was given to about half: eleven to twelve thiopurines, some 18 anti-TNF agents. Biopsies of the neoterminal ileum at postoperative colonoscopy form M6 samples.

Produced via immunoSEQ multiplex PCR; TCRdb's table is partial and in-frame only. The table records about 5,400 clones, around 69% of them present only once. The time point: neoterminal ileum biopsy at postoperative endoscopy, about 6 months after surgery. Sequencing used ileal tissue. The sequence derives from an adult with Crohn's disease.

CDR3 nucleotide sequence: TGTGCCATCAGTGAGGGGAGGGAGTATGGCTACACCTTC. Translation gives CAISEGREYGYTF. The chain is built from TRBV10-3 and TRBJ1-2; D is unclear. V dropped 2 bases and J dropped 5 bases, with 9 bases sitting between them. Germline V lookup: CDR1 ENHRY, CDR2 SYGVKD. CDR3 length: 13 amino acids.